The entry below describes one TCR beta chain. Its antigen is currently unknown. Germline CDR1 reads SEHNR; CDR2 reads FQNEAQ (reference sequence). This CDR3 has 15 amino acids. With 1 base removed from V and 7 bases from J, the gap between germline ends came to 16 bases. This record belongs to a study of T cell responses to AZD1222 COVID-19 vaccine. Method: immunoSEQ multiplex PCR; TCRdb's copy keeps in-frame clones and lacks some. The table includes fewer than 110,000 clones, around 90% detected once. Study conclusions and caveats: Donors skewed white British and female; clonal diversity was possibly underestimated.

The chain couples TRBV7-9 to TRBJ1-1, with D possibly being TRBD1 (5 bases). This sequence originates from an adult in good health. The sequences come from peripheral blood, collected on day 0 of AZD1222 vaccination. DNA of the CDR3: TGTGCCAGCAGCTTAGGTTGGGGGGAAAACCTTGAAGCTTTCTTT. Its translation: CASSLGWGENLEAFF.